The 5 T cell receptor beta chains listed next were all sequenced from one sample in a study of shared clonotypes between healthy human individuals. Here immunoSEQ multiplex PCR was the method, and the copy in TCRdb shows in-frame clones only, minus some. The sample holds more than 200,000 clones, approximately 70% seen once. The sequenced sample consisted of memory CD4+ T cells sorted from blood. Subset noted: CD45RA-negative fraction. All receptors derive from a young man in good health.

The chain combines TRBV6-6 with TRBJ1-4; D gene unclear. CDR1 and CDR2 (germline): MNHNY, SVGAGI (reference sequence). V gave up 6 bases and J gave up 4 bases, with 6 bases separating them. CDR3 length equals 12 residues. In DNA, the CDR3 is TGTGCCAGCAGCCCCAATAATGAAAAACTGTTTTTT. This encodes CASSPNNEKLFF.

J is TRBJ2-2 and V is TRBV21-1; the table's D call of TRBD1 was not tested on the DNA. TRBV21-1 is designated a pseudogene. This CDR3 has 18 amino acids. The CDR3 nucleotides read TGTGCCAGCAGCAAAAAACAGGGAGAGCCCCAACTTCTCGGGGAGCTGTTTTTT. It is translated as CASSKKQGEPQLLGELFF.

The V and J genes are TRBV5-5 and TRBJ1-4; D is undetermined. Trimming took off 0 bases at V and 0 bases at J, with 6 bases between the two ends. From germline, CDR1 is SGHKS and CDR2 YYEKEE (reference sequence). This CDR3 is 15 amino acids long. CDR3 amino acids: CASSLDLATNEKLFF. Written as DNA, the CDR3 is TGTGCCAGCAGCTTGGACCTGGCAACTAATGAAAAACTGTTTTTT.

The rearrangement joins TRBV11-2 to TRBJ2-3, with D maybe TRBD2 (6 bases). The CDR3 is 15 amino acids. Trimming cost V 6 bases and J 0 bases, with 13 bases left between them. Germline values: CDR1 SGHAT, CDR2 FQNNGV. The CDR3: CASSLAGTSTDTQYF. As DNA, the CDR3 is TGTGCCAGCAGTTTGGCGGGGACTAGCACAGATACGCAGTATTTT.

In regard to this clone: A read error may be the cause here, since a much bigger clone is one base away. CDR3 sequence (DNA): TGTGCCAGCAGCTTACGGGGGGAGACCCAGTACTTC. Translation gives CASSLRGETQYF. This chain connects TRBV7-9 to TRBJ2-5; TRBD2 is a possible D gene (6 bases). Germline V gene data show CDR1 as SEHNR and CDR2 as FQNEAQ (reference sequence). The CDR3 is 12 residues long. V was pared by 2 bases and J by 5 bases, with 6 bases between.